This T cell receptor beta chain appears in the sequencing data of a study of blood T cell repertoires in COVID-19. The table came from immunoSEQ multiplex PCR; TCRdb's copy has only in-frame clones and leaves some out. The data show tens of thousands of clones, with approximately 86% seen just once and roughly 5% held by the top ten. CDR1 and CDR2 (germline): LNHDA, SQIVND (reference sequence). There are 15 residues in the CDR3. V was pared by 5 bases and J by 7 bases, with 21 bases between. V and J are TRBV19 and TRBJ2-7, with D perhaps TRBD1 (7 bases). Specimen: peripheral blood. The sequence was collected from a man in his 70s with acute or convalescent COVID-19. The CDR3: CASSSQGGGREEQYF. The CDR3, as DNA: TGTGCCAGTAGTTCCCAGGGGGGAGGTCGAGAAGAGCAGTACTTC.